The clone carrying this TCR beta chain showed up just once. The patients chosen for sequencing had shown expansion of CD8+CD57+ cells (detected by flow cytometry). The source of the sample is a study of CD8+CD57+ T cells in acquired aplastic anemia. TCR beta VDJ combinations and CDR3 sequences were profiled from genomic DNA. In TCRdb, the reads were re-called with MiXCR into one record per CDR3 protein. Among 250,000 to 300,000 distinct CDR3 sequences listed, 50% to 65% were seen once. The V segment lost 6 bases and the J segment 0 bases; nucleotides outside the gene matches: 7. This CDR3 comprises 14 residues. From germline, CDR1 is DFQATT and CDR2 SNEGSKA (reference sequence).

The sequencing sample was made of sorted CD4+, CD8+, or CD8+CD57+ T cells (not recorded which) from PBMCs. This receptor was identified in a human donor with aplastic anemia. The chain recombines TRBV20-1 with TRBJ1-1, with 7 bases that match TRBD1. The CDR3 sequence is CSAPRTGLNTEAFF. CDR3 sequence (DNA): TGCAGTGCCCCTCGGACAGGACTGAACACTGAAGCTTTCTTT.